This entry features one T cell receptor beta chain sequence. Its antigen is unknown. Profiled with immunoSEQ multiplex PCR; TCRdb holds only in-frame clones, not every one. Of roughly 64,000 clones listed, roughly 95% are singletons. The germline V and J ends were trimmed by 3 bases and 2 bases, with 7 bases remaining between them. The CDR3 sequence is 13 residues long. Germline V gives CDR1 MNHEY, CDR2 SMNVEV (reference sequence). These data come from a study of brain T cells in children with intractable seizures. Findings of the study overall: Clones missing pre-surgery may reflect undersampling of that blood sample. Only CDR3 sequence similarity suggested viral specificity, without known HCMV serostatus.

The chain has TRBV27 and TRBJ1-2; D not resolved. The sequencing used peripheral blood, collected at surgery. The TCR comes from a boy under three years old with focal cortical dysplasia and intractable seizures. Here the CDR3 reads CASSFGKNYGYTF. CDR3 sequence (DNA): TGTGCCAGCAGTTTTGGGAAAAACTATGGCTACACCTTC.